Listed here are 31 T cell receptor beta chains from one sample, sequenced in a study of T-cell reconstitution after alpha-beta-depleted transplantation in children. For TCRbeta, the library was prepared with unique molecular identifiers. TCRdb processed the PCR reads anew with MiXCR; each CDR3 protein has one entry. The sample includes about 72,000 distinct CDR3 sequences, about 7.3% seen only once; the top ten take 2.5%. Sequenced here: PBMCs from the stem cell graft donor, sampled from the stem cell graft. All receptors come from a human donor who donated a stem cell graft to a child with acute lymphoblastic leukemia.

This clonotype was observed many times. The gene calls are TRBV20-1 and TRBJ1-2; TRBD1 agrees at 11 bases. V lost 5 bases, J lost 5 bases, and 4 bases stayed unmatched. The CDR3 sequence is 13 residues long. Germline-derived CDR1 and CDR2 are DFQATT and SNEGSKA (reference sequence). The CDR3 DNA reads as TGCAGTGCTGCGGACAGGGGGCTATATGGCTACACCTTC. This sequence encodes CSAADRGLYGYTF.

The rearrangement links TRBV10-1 to TRBJ1-5, with unresolved D. The V gene's germline CDR1 is WNHNN and CDR2 SYGVQD (reference sequence). V lost 2 bases and J lost 3, with 11 bases in between. The CDR3 contains 15 residues. The DNA of the CDR3 is TGCGCCAGCAGTGAGAGGAGGGCTCCCAATCAGCCCCAGCATTTT. It yields the protein CASSERRAPNQPQHF.

As to this clonotype: At one end the junction does not follow the germline gene, possibly because of a read error. V usage is TRBV18 and J usage is TRBJ2-7; tentatively, D is TRBD2 (6 bases). Germline CDR1 reads KGHSH; CDR2 reads LQKENI. This CDR3 is 15 amino acids long. CDR3 sequence (DNA): TGTGCCAGCGCACCACGGAGGGACCCCTCCTACGAGCAGTACTTC. Translating gives CASAPRRDPSYEQYF.

This clonotype was detected ten times or more. This chain joins TRBV29-1 and TRBJ1-5; tentatively, D is TRBD1 (5 bases). Per germline, CDR1 SQVTM and CDR2 ANQGSEA. This CDR3 comprises 13 residues. Trimming removed 6 bases at V and 6 bases at J, with 15 bases between. The CDR3 sequence: CSVADNGGQPQHF. CDR3 DNA sequence: TGCAGCGTCGCCGACAACGGGGGTCAGCCCCAGCATTTT.

This clonotype was counted ten times or more. The DNA of the CDR3 is TGTGCCAGCAGCGGGTTTCAGGAGCAGTACTTC. Protein: CASSGFQEQYF. The chain couples TRBV11-2 to TRBJ2-7; D remains unclear. The CDR3 is made up of 11 amino acids. The V gene's germline CDR1 is SGHAT and CDR2 FQNNGV. Trimming removed 5 bases from V and 7 bases from J, with 9 bases in between.

In its sample, this clonotype was seen many times. The chain is built from TRBV20-1 and TRBJ2-7, with 7 bases aligning to TRBD2. Germline loops: CDR1 DFQATT, CDR2 SNEGSKA (reference sequence). The J segment lost 6 bases and the V segment lost 7 bases, leaving 9 bases of the junction unmatched. The CDR3 has 12 amino acids. The CDR3 loop reads CSGEGGPLEQYF. CDR3 nucleotide sequence: TGCAGTGGTGAGGGAGGGCCCCTCGAGCAGTACTTC.

This clonotype was recorded many times. This rearrangement joins TRBV3-1 to TRBJ2-2; 10 bases are shared with TRBD1. This CDR3 spans 15 amino acids. Germline assignment: CDR1 LGHDT and CDR2 YNNKEL (reference sequence). V gave up 3 bases and J gave up 5 bases; unmatched junction bases: 3. This chain's CDR3 is CASSQTGGATGELFF. CDR3 nucleotide sequence: TGTGCCAGCAGCCAGACAGGGGGCGCGACCGGGGAGCTGTTTTTT.

The chain couples TRBV20-1 to TRBJ1-2; 8 nucleotides align to TRBD1. This CDR3 is built from 15 residues. Losses at the gene ends were 0 bases for V and 2 bases for J; bases not matched to a gene: 5. CDR1 is DFQATT and CDR2 is SNEGSKA in the germline V gene (reference sequence). The CDR3 here is CSAREGRGRNYGYTF. The DNA of the CDR3 is TGCAGTGCTAGAGAGGGCAGGGGGCGAAACTATGGCTACACCTTC.

The chain is built from TRBV6-2 or TRBV6-3 and TRBJ2-1, with D possibly being TRBD1 (6 bases). There are 17 residues in the CDR3. With 0 bases removed from V and 0 bases from J, the gap between germline ends came to 12 bases. Looked up from germline, CDR1 is MNHEY and CDR2 is SVGEGT. CDR3 nucleotides: TGTGCCAGCAGTTACTCCCGGACAGCGAGCTCCTACAATGAGCAGTTCTTC. Its protein is CASSYSRTASSYNEQFF.

This clonotype showed up many times. V and J are TRBV6-1 and TRBJ2-2; the D gene is possibly TRBD1 (6 bases). V lost 3 bases and J lost 6, with 14 bases in between. The CDR3 covers 15 residues. CDR1 and CDR2 (germline): MNHNS, SASEGT. Written as DNA, the CDR3 is TGTGCCAGCAGTGATGGGGGCGCGGGTCCCGGGGAGCTGTTTTTT. This gives the protein CASSDGGAGPGELFF.

This clonotype has ten or more counts. The chain joins TRBV20-1 to TRBJ2-5, with 8 bases matching TRBD2. The CDR3 loop spans 16 amino acids. CDR1 is DFQATT, CDR2 SNEGSKA, per germline (reference sequence). V trimming: 0 bases; J trimming: 5 bases; junction bases outside the gene matches: 11. CDR3 nucleotide sequence: TGCAGTGCTAGAGATCCAATCGTTAGCGGGATTGAGACCCAGTACTTC. As protein: CSARDPIVSGIETQYF.

This clonotype occurred many times. The chain employs TRBV25-1 and TRBJ1-1; 8 nucleotides match TRBD1. Trimming removed 1 base from V and 4 bases from J; junction bases left unmatched: 11. In germline, CDR1 is MGHDK, CDR2 SYGVNS. The CDR3 length is 17 residues. CDR3: CASSEWNRGISGTEAFF. Written as DNA, the CDR3 is TGTGCCAGCAGTGAATGGAACAGGGGGATTAGTGGCACTGAAGCTTTCTTT.

At least ten counts were recorded for this clonotype. V gene TRBV7-9 combines with J gene TRBJ1-1, with D possibly matching TRBD1 (6 bases). The CDR3 has 16 residues. CDR1 is SEHNR and CDR2 is FQNEAQ in the germline V gene (reference sequence). The ends were cut back, 3 bases at V and 0 bases at J, with 14 bases in the middle. CDR3 region: CASSLGGRPLNTEAFF. The CDR3 nucleotides read TGTGCCAGCAGCTTGGGGGGCCGGCCCCTGAACACTGAAGCTTTCTTT.

In its sample, this clonotype was seen many times. This chain uses TRBV7-8 with TRBJ1-5; D ambiguous. Germline V gives CDR1 SGHVS, CDR2 FQNEAQ. This CDR3 region has 13 residues. Between the trimmed V and J ends, which lost 1 base and 5 bases, there was a span of 6 bases. The CDR3: CASSLERDQPQHF. In DNA form, the CDR3 reads TGTGCCAGCAGCTTAGAACGGGATCAGCCCCAGCATTTT.

The table lists this clonotype with many counts. The chain links TRBV3-1 to TRBJ1-1, with 9 nucleotides matching TRBD1. Germline V gene lookup returns CDR1 LGHDT and CDR2 YNNKEL (reference sequence). This CDR3 comprises 14 residues. V lost 0 bases, J lost 12 bases, and 8 bases stayed unmatched. The CDR3 region is CASSQDPPGQGTFF. CDR3 nucleotides: TGTGCCAGCAGCCAAGATCCTCCGGGACAGGGAACTTTCTTT.

The chain couples TRBV10-3 to TRBJ1-5, with unresolved D. CDR1 is ENHRY and CDR2 is SYGVKD in the germline V gene. V lost 2 bases and J 0 bases, leaving 11 bases between the germline ends. This CDR3 contains 16 residues. The DNA for the CDR3 is TGTGCCATCAGTGAGGAACTTCTTGTTAGCAATCAGCCCCAGCATTTT. Encoded protein: CAISEELLVSNQPQHF.

This clonotype was recorded at least ten times. The chain joins TRBV5-1 to TRBJ2-2, with 7 bases matching TRBD1. CDR1 is SGHRS, CDR2 YFSETQ, per germline. J gave up 0 bases and V 4 bases, and 15 bases lay outside the gene matches. This CDR3 region has 19 residues. The CDR3 sequence is CASSQRQGLRLSNTGELFF. CDR3 bases: TGCGCCAGCAGCCAAAGACAGGGTTTGAGATTGTCGAACACCGGGGAGCTGTTTTTT.

A remark on this clonotype: This clone may be a read error of a much larger clone one base away. J is TRBJ1-1 and V is TRBV2; D may be TRBD1 (5 bases). CDR3 length equals 11 residues. The germline gives CDR1 SNHLY, CDR2 FYNNEI. The CDR3 nucleotides read TGTGTCAGCTCGACAGTACGTGAAGCTCTCTTT. Amino acid sequence: CVSSTVREALF.

The sample holds many counts of this clonotype. The J gene is TRBJ1-2, the V gene TRBV4-2, with TRBD1 matching 8 bases. With V trimmed by 1 base and J by 5 bases, 6 bases remained unmatched. The CDR3 totals 15 residues. Per germline, CDR1 LGHNA and CDR2 YNFKEQ. CDR3 sequence reads: CASSQAADRAYGYTF. The CDR3 nucleotides read TGTGCCAGCAGCCAAGCCGCGGACAGGGCGTATGGCTACACCTTC.

This clonotype was observed many times. CDR3 nucleotides: TGTGCCAGCAGCGCCGGACAGTTCCCGAACACTGAAGCTTTCTTT. It yields the protein CASSAGQFPNTEAFF. V is TRBV9 and J is TRBJ1-1; maybe TRBD1 (6 bases). The CDR3 covers 15 residues. Germline V gives CDR1 SGDLS, CDR2 YYNGEE. The V gene lost 3 bases and the J gene lost 1 base, with 13 bases spanning the gap.

This clonotype has ten or more counts. The rearrangement uses TRBV7-2 and TRBJ2-7; the match to TRBD2 covers 11 bases. The junction had 11 bases not matched to a gene; V was cut back by 3 bases and J by 4 bases. Germline assignment: CDR1 SGHTA and CDR2 FQGNSA. The CDR3 totals 17 residues. CDR3 protein: CASSFEPGTSGAYEQYF. CDR3 DNA sequence: TGTGCCAGCAGCTTTGAACCGGGGACTAGCGGAGCTTACGAGCAGTACTTC.

In its sample, this clonotype was seen many times. The chain employs TRBV27 and TRBJ1-5; D not resolved. Trimming removed 6 bases from V and 5 bases from J, with 11 bases in between. This CDR3 region has 13 residues. The germline CDR1 and CDR2 sequences are MNHEY and SMNVEV (reference sequence). The chain's CDR3 is CASRPLRDQPQHF. Written as DNA, the CDR3 is TGTGCCAGCAGACCCCTCCGAGATCAGCCCCAGCATTTT.

This clonotype was seen only a few times. The chain carries TRBV6-1 and TRBJ2-7; D tentatively reads TRBD1 or TRBD2 (5 bases each). Germline values: CDR1 MNHNS, CDR2 SASEGT. Trimming cost V 8 bases and J 4 bases, with 12 bases left between them. CDR3 length equals 12 residues. The CDR3 loop reads CASGTDKYEQYF. The DNA of the CDR3 is TGTGCCAGCGGGACGGATAAGTACGAGCAGTACTTC.

This clonotype was counted at least ten times. V usage is TRBV7-2 and J usage is TRBJ2-2; D ambiguous. Germline V gives CDR1 SGHTA, CDR2 FQGNSA. The CDR3 runs 15 residues. The V gene lost 1 base and the J gene lost 4 bases, with 10 bases spanning the gap. This chain's CDR3 is CASSLGRRITGELFF. CDR3 coding DNA: TGTGCCAGCAGCTTAGGACGGCGCATCACCGGGGAGCTGTTTTTT. The full variable domain, its missing parts supplied by reference TRBV7-2 and TRBJ2-2, is GAGVSQSPSNKVTEKGKDVELRCDPISGHTALYWYRQSLGQGLEFLIYFQGNSAPDKSGLPSDRFSAERTGGSVSTLTIQRTQQEDSAVYLCASSLGRRITGELFFGEGSRLTVL.

As regards this clonotype: A read error may produce the germline difference seen at one junction end. The chain uses TRBV5-1 and TRBJ2-1, with 7 bases lining up with TRBD2. Germline V gene sequence: CDR1 SGHRS, CDR2 YFSETQ. The CDR3 covers 12 residues. CDR3 amino acids: CASSLDGEGGVF. CDR3 coding DNA: TGCGCCAGCAGCTTGGATGGGGAGGGTGGCGTCTTC.

The V call is TRBV4-1, the J call TRBJ1-2, with D possibly TRBD1 on 5 matching bases. Germline-derived CDR1 and CDR2 are MGHRA and YSYEKL. Trimming removed 1 base from V and 0 bases from J, with 18 bases in between. CDR3 length equals 18 residues. CDR3: CASSQVLRWDYSNYGYTF. CDR3 bases: TGCGCCAGCAGCCAAGTACTCCGGTGGGACTATTCTAACTATGGCTACACCTTC.

This clonotype was recorded many times. The chain combines TRBV6-1 with TRBJ1-5; the match to TRBD1 covers 9 bases. V trimming: 1 base; J trimming: 6 bases; junction bases outside the gene matches: 1. The CDR3 is made up of 14 amino acids. CDR1 is MNHNS, CDR2 SASEGT, per germline. The chain's CDR3 is CASSEGQGVQPQHF. For the CDR3, the DNA is TGTGCCAGCAGTGAAGGACAGGGGGTTCAGCCCCAGCATTTT.

There are many counts of this clonotype. The rearrangement links TRBV5-6 to TRBJ2-5, with D possibly TRBD2 on 6 matching bases. V lost 3 bases and J lost 1, with 10 bases in between. The V gene's germline CDR1 is SGHDT and CDR2 YYEEEE. This CDR3 spans 14 amino acids. The CDR3 nucleotides are TGTGCCAGCAGCTATCGGGAGCGCCAAGAGACCCAGTACTTC. It specifies CASSYRERQETQYF.

The chain recombines TRBV19 with TRBJ1-6; 8 positions match TRBD1. The germline V gene encodes CDR1 LNHDA and CDR2 SQIVND (reference sequence). The CDR3 length is 17 residues. The V gene end was trimmed by 1 base and the J gene end by 0 bases; junction bases not matched to a gene: 2. CDR3 region: CASSIGDRSSYNSPLHF. The CDR3 coding sequence is TGTGCCAGTAGTATAGGGGACAGGAGCTCCTATAATTCACCCCTCCACTTT.

This clonotype was recorded many times. CDR3 sequence reads: CATSGFPGEENIQYF. In DNA, the CDR3 is TGTGCCACCAGTGGTTTTCCAGGGGAGGAAAACATTCAGTACTTC. The rearrangement links TRBV24-1 to TRBJ2-4, with D perhaps matching TRBD1 or TRBD2 (6 bases each). V was pared by 5 bases and J by 5 bases, with 15 bases between. From germline, CDR1 is KGHDR and CDR2 SFDVKD. The CDR3 is 15 amino acids.

This clonotype has only a few counts. This chain links TRBV29-1 with TRBJ1-5; D is perhaps TRBD1 (6 bases). The CDR3 is 13 amino acids. The V end lost 2 bases, the J end lost 6 bases, and 11 bases lay between the germline ends. In germline, CDR1 is SQVTM, CDR2 ANQGSEA. The CDR3 sequence is CSVEYGGLQPQHF. In DNA form, the CDR3 reads TGCAGCGTTGAATACGGGGGGCTTCAGCCCCAGCATTTT.